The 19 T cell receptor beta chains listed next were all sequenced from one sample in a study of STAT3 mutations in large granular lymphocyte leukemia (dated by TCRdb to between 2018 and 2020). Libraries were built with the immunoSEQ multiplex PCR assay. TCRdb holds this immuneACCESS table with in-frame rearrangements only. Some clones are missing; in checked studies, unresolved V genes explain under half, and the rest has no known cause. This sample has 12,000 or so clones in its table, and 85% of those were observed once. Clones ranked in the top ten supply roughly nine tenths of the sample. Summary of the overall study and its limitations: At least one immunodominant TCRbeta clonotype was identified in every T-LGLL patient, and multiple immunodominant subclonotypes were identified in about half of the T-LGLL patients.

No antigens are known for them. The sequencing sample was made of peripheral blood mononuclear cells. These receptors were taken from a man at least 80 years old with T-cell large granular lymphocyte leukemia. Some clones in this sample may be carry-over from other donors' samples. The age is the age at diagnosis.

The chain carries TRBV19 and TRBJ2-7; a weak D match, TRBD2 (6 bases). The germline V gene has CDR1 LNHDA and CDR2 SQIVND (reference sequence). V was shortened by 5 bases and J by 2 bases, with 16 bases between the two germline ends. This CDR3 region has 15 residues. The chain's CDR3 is CASSGRHRGTYEQYF. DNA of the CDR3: TGTGCCAGTAGTGGCCGACACCGGGGGACCTACGAGCAGTACTTC.

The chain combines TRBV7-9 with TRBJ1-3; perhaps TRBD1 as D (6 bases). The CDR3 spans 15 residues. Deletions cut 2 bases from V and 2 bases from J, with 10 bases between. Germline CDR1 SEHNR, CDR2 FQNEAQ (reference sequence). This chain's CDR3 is CASSLQQGAGNTIYF. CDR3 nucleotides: TGTGCCAGCAGCTTACAACAGGGTGCTGGAAACACCATATATTTT.

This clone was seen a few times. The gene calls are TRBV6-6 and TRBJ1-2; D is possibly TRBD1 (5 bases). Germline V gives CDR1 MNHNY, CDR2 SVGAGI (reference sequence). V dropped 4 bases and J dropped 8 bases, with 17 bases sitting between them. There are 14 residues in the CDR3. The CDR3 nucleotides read TGTGCCAGCAGTTGGGGGGGTAGGGGAGGCGGCTACACCTTC. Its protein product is CASSWGGRGGGYTF.

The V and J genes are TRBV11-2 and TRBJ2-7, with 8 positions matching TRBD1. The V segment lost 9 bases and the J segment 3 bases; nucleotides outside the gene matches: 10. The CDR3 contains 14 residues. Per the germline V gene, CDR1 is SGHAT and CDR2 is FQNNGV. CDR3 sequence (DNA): TGTGCCAGTACGAGAGACAGGGGTGACTACGAGCAGTACTTC. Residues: CASTRDRGDYEQYF.

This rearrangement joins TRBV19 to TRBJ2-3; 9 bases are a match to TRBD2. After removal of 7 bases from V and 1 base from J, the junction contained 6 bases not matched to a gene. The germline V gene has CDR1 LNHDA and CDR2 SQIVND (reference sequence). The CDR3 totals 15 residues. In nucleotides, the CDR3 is TGTGCCAGTAACCCCTCTAGCGGGGGCACAGATACGCAGTATTTT. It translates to CASNPSSGGTDTQYF.

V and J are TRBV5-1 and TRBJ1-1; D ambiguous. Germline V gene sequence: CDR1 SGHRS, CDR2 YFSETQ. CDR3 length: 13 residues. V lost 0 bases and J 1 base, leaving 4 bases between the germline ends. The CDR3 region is CASSLAGNTEAFF. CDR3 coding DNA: TGCGCCAGCAGCTTGGCAGGGAACACTGAAGCTTTCTTT.

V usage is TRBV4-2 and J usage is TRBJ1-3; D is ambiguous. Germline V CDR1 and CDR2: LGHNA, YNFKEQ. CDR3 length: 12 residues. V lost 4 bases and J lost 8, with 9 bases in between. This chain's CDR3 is CASSRLLDTIYF. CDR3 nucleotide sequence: TGTGCCAGCAGCCGTCTTTTAGACACCATATATTTT.

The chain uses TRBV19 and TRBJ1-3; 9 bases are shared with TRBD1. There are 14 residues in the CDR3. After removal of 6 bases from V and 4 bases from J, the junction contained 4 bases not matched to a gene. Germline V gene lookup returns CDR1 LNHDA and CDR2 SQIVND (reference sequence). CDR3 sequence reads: CASRAGTGGNTIYF. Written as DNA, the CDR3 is TGTGCCAGTAGGGCTGGGACAGGGGGAAACACCATATATTTT.

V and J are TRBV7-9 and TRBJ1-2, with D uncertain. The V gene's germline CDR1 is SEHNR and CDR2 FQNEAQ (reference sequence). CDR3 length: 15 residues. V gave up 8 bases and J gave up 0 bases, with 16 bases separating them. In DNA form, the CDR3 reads TGTGCCAGCTCTAACGAGTGGATGGCTAACTATGGCTACACCTTC. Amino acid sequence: CASSNEWMANYGYTF. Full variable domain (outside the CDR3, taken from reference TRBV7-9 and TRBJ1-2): DTGVSQNPRHKITKRGQNVTFRCDPISEHNRLYWYRQTLGQGPEFLTYFQNEAQLEKSRLLSDRFSAERPKGSFSTLEIQRTEQGDSAMYLCASSNEWMANYGYTFGSGTRLTVV.

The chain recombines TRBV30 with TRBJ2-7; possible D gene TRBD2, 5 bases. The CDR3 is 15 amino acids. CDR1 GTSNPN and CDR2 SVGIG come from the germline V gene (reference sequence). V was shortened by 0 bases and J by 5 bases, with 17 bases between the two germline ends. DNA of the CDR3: TGTGCCTGGAGTGTTTCTGATCTAGCTAGAAACGAGCAGTACTTC. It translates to CAWSVSDLARNEQYF.

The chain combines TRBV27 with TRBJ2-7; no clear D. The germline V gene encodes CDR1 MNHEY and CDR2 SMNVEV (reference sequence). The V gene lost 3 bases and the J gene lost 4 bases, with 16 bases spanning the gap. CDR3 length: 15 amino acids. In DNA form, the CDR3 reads TGTGCCAGCAGTTTCGTAAGTGCTCTCCCGTACGAGCAGTACTTC. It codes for CASSFVSALPYEQYF.

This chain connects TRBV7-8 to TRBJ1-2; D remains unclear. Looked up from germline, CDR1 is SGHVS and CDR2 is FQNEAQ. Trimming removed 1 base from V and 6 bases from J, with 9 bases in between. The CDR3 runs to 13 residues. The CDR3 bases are TGTGCCAGCAGCTTAGTCTGGTTGGATGGCTACACCTTC. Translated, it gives CASSLVWLDGYTF.

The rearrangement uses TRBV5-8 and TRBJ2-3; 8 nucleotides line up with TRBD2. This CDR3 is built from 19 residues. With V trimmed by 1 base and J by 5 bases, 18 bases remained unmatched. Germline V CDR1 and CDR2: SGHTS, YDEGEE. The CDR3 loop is CASSLRRSSGASFRDTQYF. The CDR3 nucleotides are TGTGCCAGCAGCTTGAGGCGGAGTAGCGGGGCCTCGTTCCGAGATACGCAGTATTTT.

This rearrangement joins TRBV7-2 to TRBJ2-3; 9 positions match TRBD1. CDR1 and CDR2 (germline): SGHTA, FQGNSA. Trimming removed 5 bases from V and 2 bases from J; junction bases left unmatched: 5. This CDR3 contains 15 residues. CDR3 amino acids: CASSPGQGNTDTQYF. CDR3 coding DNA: TGTGCCAGCAGCCCTGGACAGGGGAACACAGATACGCAGTATTTT.

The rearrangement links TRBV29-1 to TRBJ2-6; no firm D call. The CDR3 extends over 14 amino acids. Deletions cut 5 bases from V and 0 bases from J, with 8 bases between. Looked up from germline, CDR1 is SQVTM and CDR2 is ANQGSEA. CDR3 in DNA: TGCAGCGTTTCAGGTGGCTCTGGGGCCAACGTCCTGACTTTC. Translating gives CSVSGGSGANVLTF.

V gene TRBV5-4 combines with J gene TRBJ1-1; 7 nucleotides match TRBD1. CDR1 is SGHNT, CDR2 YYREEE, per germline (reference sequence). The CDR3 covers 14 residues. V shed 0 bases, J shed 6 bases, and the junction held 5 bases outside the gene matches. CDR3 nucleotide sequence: TGTGCCAGCAGCTTGGCCGGGACAGCCTCTGAAGCTTTCTTT. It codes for CASSLAGTASEAFF.

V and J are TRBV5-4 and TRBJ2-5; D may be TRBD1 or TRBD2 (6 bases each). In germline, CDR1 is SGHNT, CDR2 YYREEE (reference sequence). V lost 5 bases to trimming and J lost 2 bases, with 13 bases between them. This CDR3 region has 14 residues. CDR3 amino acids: CASREGGSQETQYF. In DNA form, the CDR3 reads TGTGCCAGCAGGGAGGGGGGCTCTCAAGAGACCCAGTACTTC.

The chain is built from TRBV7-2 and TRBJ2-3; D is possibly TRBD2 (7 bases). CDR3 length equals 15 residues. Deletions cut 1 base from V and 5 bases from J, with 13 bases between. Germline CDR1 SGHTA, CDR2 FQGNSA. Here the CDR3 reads CASSLDWGGLDTQYF. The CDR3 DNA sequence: TGTGCCAGCAGCTTAGATTGGGGGGGCCTAGATACGCAGTATTTT.

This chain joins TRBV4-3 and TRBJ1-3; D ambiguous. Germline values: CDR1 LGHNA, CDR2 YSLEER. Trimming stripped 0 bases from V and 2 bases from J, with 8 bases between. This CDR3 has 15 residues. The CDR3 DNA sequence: TGCGCCAGCAGCCAAGATCCCGTGCCTGGAAACACCATATATTTT. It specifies CASSQDPVPGNTIYF.